This TCR beta chain was recovered during a study of blood T cell repertoires in COVID-19. Study-wide context: Acute and convalescent COVID-19 samples came from the United States, Italy and Spain. In each case, the material was cDNA or gDNA derived from T cells, B-cell-depleted T cells, or PBMCs.

This CDR3 has 16 residues. Germline CDR1 and CDR2: MDHEN and SYDVKM. The trim removed 3 bases at V and 10 bases at J, leaving 11 bases unmatched. Generated by immunoSEQ multiplex PCR, the TCRdb table keeps only in-frame clones and is missing some. The table records fewer than 350,000 clones, more than 80% of them present only once. Sequenced input: peripheral blood. The rearrangement uses TRBV28 and TRBJ2-1, with 11 bases that match TRBD2. The clonotype was recovered from a woman aged 30 to 39 with COVID-19, enrolled during active disease. DNA for the CDR3: TGTGCCAGCAGTTTCCCAACTAGCGGGAGCAGGAAAGAGCAGTTCTTC. Translation gives CASSFPTSGSRKEQFF.